This T cell receptor beta chain is drawn from a study of Ad26.COV2.S vaccination and SARS-CoV-2 variants. Germline CDR1 and CDR2: SGDLS and YYNGEE. The CDR3 consists of 15 residues. J gave up 3 bases and V 4 bases, and 6 bases lay outside the gene matches. Treatment specified: 19 received Ad26.COV2.S at low or high dose, single or two shots; several received placebo; per-sample allocation not given. Sampling took place 63 days after the first vaccine or placebo injection. Profiling relied on immunoSEQ multiplex PCR, and the TCRdb table lists in-frame clones only, not all of them. Of a few hundred thousand clones listed, around 90% are singletons.

The chain is built from TRBV9 and TRBJ1-1; 10 bases fit TRBD1. The source of this sequence is a person between 18 and 65 years old who received the Ad26.COV2.S COVID-19 vaccine or a placebo. Sequences were derived from peripheral blood, sampled in a trial of Ad26.COV2.S vaccine versus placebo. The CDR3 DNA is TGTGCCAGCAGCCCCGGGACAGGGGTGTACACTGAAGCTTTCTTT. It yields the protein CASSPGTGVYTEAFF.